This T cell receptor beta chain was recorded in a study of vaccination effects on CD4 cells after COVID-19. Study-wide findings and caveats: Convalescent patients in the study were few, and early post-infection timepoints were absent.

As to this clone: As yet, its antigen is unknown.

Here immunoSEQ multiplex PCR was the method, and the copy in TCRdb shows in-frame clones only, minus some. The sample holds over 45,000 clones, 55% to 75% seen once. Culture proceeded for more than 8 days, and CD4+ T cells were then isolated. None of the vaccinated had previously contracted SARS-CoV-2, and their nucleocapsid antibodies tested negative. Trimming removed 3 bases from V and 4 bases from J; junction bases left unmatched: 6. The germline gives CDR1 MGHRA, CDR2 YSYEKL. This CDR3 is built from 14 residues. This TCR derives from a human donor who received a COVID-19 vaccine. The chain carries TRBV4-1 and TRBJ2-7; 7 positions match TRBD1. Sample: CD4+ T cells from PBMCs cultured without peptide, taken before COVID-19 vaccination. The CDR3 protein is CASSHPGQRYEQYF. The CDR3 nucleotides are TGCGCCAGCAGCCATCCGGGACAGAGATACGAGCAGTACTTC.